A selection of T cell receptor beta chains follows, all from one sample in a study of blood T cells in healthy people across ages. TCRdb re-analysed the 5' RACE reads in MiXCR, keeping a single row per CDR3 protein. The sample records about 1.4 million distinct CDR3 sequences, roughly 64% being singletons. Source material: blood. The receptors come from a young man in good health. Both conserved end residues are trimmed from each CDR3.

V | CDR3
TRBV4-3 | ASSYSSAENEQY
TRBV13 | ASSLVGRTSYNEQF
TRBV6-1 | ATTQTGYQETQY
TRBV12-3/TRBV12-4 | ASSPGDSSYNSPLH
TRBV20-1 | SATMRGGDSYGYT
TRBV5-1 | ASSLLLASNTGELF
TRBV20-1 | SAGLAGDHNEQY
TRBV5-1 | ASRGQPQGMETQY
TRBV27 | ASSGLSSYNEQF
TRBV29-1 | SVEGGQDSYNEQF
TRBV7-9 | ASSLAEGGYT
TRBV15 | ATSPTGSTDTQY
TRBV7-8 | ASRLAGSLKDEQY
TRBV7-2 | ASSLAGGRNIQY
TRBV9 | ASSLGQGTREQY
TRBV12-3/TRBV12-4 | ASSRTDRANSPLH
TRBV11-2 | ASSPAQVRTGELF
TRBV5-4 | ASSLGLGQGAHEQY
TRBV7-9 | ASSQVGVNEQF
TRBV5-1 | ASSFTGNYGYT
TRBV20-1 | SACDSFGDEQY
TRBV12-3/TRBV12-4 | AGSFYASEQETQY
TRBV6-1 | ASIHQAGTEINQPQH
TRBV7-4 | ASSPNRTGDGYEQY
TRBV10-3 | AIKGPDRSYEQY
TRBV10-3 | AISGQGAYGYT
TRBV6-5 | ASSWDGQGGTEAF
TRBV29-1 | SVYKANIQY
TRBV29-1 | SVRDSNYGYT
TRBV4-1 | ASSQEGVVSGEAYEQY
TRBV29-1 | SVDAGQGTGNTIY
TRBV6-6 | ASSDTSGGDNGELF
TRBV29-1 | SVGQGATDTQY
TRBV11-2 | ASSSRAATDTQY
TRBV14 | ASSQPPPGSGGSSYNEQF
TRBV6-5 | ASSYAGIHYEQY
TRBV29-1 | SVDEERANYGYT